This TCR beta chain is drawn from a study of blood T cell repertoires in COVID-19. Across the study: Donors in the United States, Italy and Spain gave samples during acute or convalescent COVID-19. Sources were T cells, B-cell-depleted T cells, or PBMCs; the material itself was cDNA or gDNA.

Sequencing was performed with immunoSEQ multiplex PCR; in TCRdb, only in-frame clones are kept and a portion is missing. Of 100,000 or so clones in the sample, around 85% are singletons; the top ten hold 1.5% to 2%. Trimming cost V 7 bases and J 3 bases; bases outside gene matches: 8. The CDR3 runs 14 residues. The germline V gene encodes CDR1 MDHEN and CDR2 SYDVKM. The sequence came from a woman between 65 and 79 years old with active or convalescent COVID-19. The rearrangement links TRBV28 to TRBJ1-2; TRBD1 matches at 7 bases. The sample comprised peripheral blood. CDR3 loop: CASNRQGQDYGYTF. The CDR3, as DNA: TGTGCCAGCAATAGACAGGGTCAGGACTATGGCTACACCTTC.